These 4 T cell receptor beta chains came from one sample sequenced in a study of early T cells in non-severe SARS-CoV-2 infection (dated by TCRdb to the early 2020s). Library preparation employed 5' RACE. Sequenced on a NextSeq 500. TCRdb ran its own pipeline on the public reads, namely fastp trimming at Q25 and MiXCR clone calling, and kept in-frame beta chains. Every CDR3 protein is listed once, alongside the most common genes and DNA of its rows. A total of more than 90,000 distinct CDR3 sequences appear in this sample, under 15% of them only once. Jointly, the top ten make up 2% to 2.5% of the sample. Material for sequencing was whole blood. The receptor set was obtained from an adult who was a healthcare worker with PCR-confirmed SARS-CoV-2 infection or an uninfected control (not recorded which).

The chain employs TRBV6-6 and TRBJ2-1, with a possible D match to TRBD1 (6 bases). The CDR3 contains 14 residues. Deletions cut 5 bases from V and 7 bases from J, with 15 bases between. Germline CDR1 is MNHNY and CDR2 is SVGAGI (reference sequence). CDR3 region: CASSPHYGQNEQFF. CDR3 DNA sequence: TGTGCCAGCAGTCCCCATTACGGACAGAATGAGCAGTTCTTC.

The chain couples TRBV6-2 or TRBV6-3 to TRBJ1-5; D gene ambiguous. The CDR3 is 13 amino acids. The V and J ends lost 7 bases and 6 bases respectively, with 13 bases between them. Germline V gene sequence: CDR1 MNHEY, CDR2 SVGEGT. CDR3 DNA: TGTGCCAGCAACGAATTAGGAGGTCAGCCCCAGCATTTT. It codes for CASNELGGQPQHF.

The chain combines TRBV20-1 with TRBJ1-1; no definite D call. CDR3 length: 12 amino acids. Trimming removed 5 bases from V and 10 bases from J, with 17 bases in between. Per germline, CDR1 DFQATT and CDR2 SNEGSKA (reference sequence). Here the CDR3 reads CSAAQQIPGAFF. Here the CDR3 DNA reads TGCAGTGCTGCCCAACAGATCCCAGGAGCTTTCTTT.

This clonotype was seen only a few times. The chain is built from TRBV2 and TRBJ2-7; D uncertain. The germline V gene has CDR1 SNHLY and CDR2 FYNNEI. Trimming took 6 bases from V and 0 from J, leaving 18 bases between them. The CDR3 runs to 16 residues. DNA of the CDR3: TGTGCCAGCAGGAATGAAGCAGGTGCAACCTCCTACGAGCAGTACTTC. Protein sequence: CASRNEAGATSYEQYF. Full variable domain (missing parts from reference TRBV2 and TRBJ2-7): EPEVTQTPSHQVTQMGQEVILRCVPISNHLYFYWYRQILGQKVEFLVSFYNNEISEKSEIFDDQFSVERPDGSNFTLKIRSTKLEDSAMYFCASRNEAGATSYEQYFGPGTRLTVT.